This TCR beta chain was profiled in a study of OX40 agonist ivuxolimab in advanced cancers. V lost 4 bases and J lost 5; bases outside the gene matches: 3. CDR1 SGHNT and CDR2 YYREEE come from the germline V gene (reference sequence). The CDR3 covers 14 residues. Some clones are missing from TCRdb's copy, which holds only in-frame ones; the method was immunoSEQ multiplex PCR. The sample yields 60,000 or so clones, 65% to 85% seen once. Source: CD4+ or CD8+ T cells sorted from blood, taken in a trial of the OX40 agonist ivuxolimab. The chain employs TRBV5-4 and TRBJ2-1, with 10 positions matching TRBD2. The clonotype comes from an adult with an advanced solid tumor such as melanoma, head and neck, liver or kidney cancer. DNA of the CDR3: TGTGCCAGCAGCCCTAGCGGGAGTCACAATGAGCAGTTCTTC. The encoded protein is CASSPSGSHNEQFF.